The 14 T cell receptor beta chains reported below all come from one sample, sequenced in a study of blood T cell repertoires in COVID-19. Profiling relied on immunoSEQ multiplex PCR, and the TCRdb table lists in-frame clones only, not all of them. The sample includes 210,000 or so clones, 85% to 90% of them seen just once. Sequencing used peripheral blood. Every receptor here comes from a man aged 50 to 59 with acute or convalescent COVID-19.

This rearrangement joins TRBV9 to TRBJ2-1, with 7 bases aligning to TRBD2. Losses at the gene ends were 0 bases for V and 11 bases for J; bases not matched to a gene: 5. The CDR3 is 13 amino acids. Germline V lookup: CDR1 SGDLS, CDR2 YYNGEE. Here the CDR3 reads CASSVVHGTKQFF. In nucleotides, the CDR3 is TGTGCCAGCAGCGTAGTCCACGGGACTAAGCAGTTCTTC.

This clone has a handful of counts. The chain recombines TRBV2 with TRBJ1-1, with D hard to call. CDR1 is SNHLY and CDR2 is FYNNEI in the germline V gene. The germline V and J ends were trimmed by 2 bases and 1 base, with 5 bases remaining between them. The CDR3 contains 13 residues. The CDR3 is CASSELENTEAFF. CDR3 in DNA: TGTGCCAGCAGTGAACTAGAGAACACTGAAGCTTTCTTT.

The rearrangement links TRBV25-1 to TRBJ2-4; D is possibly TRBD2 (5 bases). V lost 5 bases and J lost 6, with 14 bases in between. CDR1 and CDR2 from the germline V gene are MGHDK and SYGVNS. CDR3 length equals 14 residues. CDR3 sequence: CASSPTKAANIQYF. The DNA for the CDR3 is TGTGCCAGCAGTCCCACTAAAGCGGCAAACATTCAGTACTTC.

The V and J genes are TRBV3-1 (or the pseudogene TRBV3-2) and TRBJ2-5; 8 bases match TRBD1. J was trimmed by 1 base and V by 3 bases; bases with no gene match: 7. The CDR3 contains 16 residues. The germline gives CDR1 LGHDT, CDR2 YNNKEL (reference sequence). CDR3: CASSQDLGTGQETQYF. The CDR3 nucleotides read TGTGCCAGCAGCCAGGACCTGGGGACAGGCCAAGAGACCCAGTACTTC.

V and J are TRBV5-4 and TRBJ2-3; 8 bases align to TRBD2. Germline CDR1 SGHNT, CDR2 YYREEE (reference sequence). With 0 bases clipped from V and 2 bases from J, the junction kept 2 bases outside the gene matches. This CDR3 has 15 residues. CDR3 loop: CASSLELADTDTQYF. In DNA form, the CDR3 reads TGTGCCAGCAGCTTGGAACTAGCGGACACAGATACGCAGTATTTT.

This chain joins TRBV18 and TRBJ2-7, with 10 nucleotides matching TRBD1. The V gene's germline CDR1 is KGHSH and CDR2 LQKENI. After removal of 3 bases from V and 5 bases from J, the junction contained 4 bases not matched to a gene. The CDR3 runs to 14 residues. The CDR3 is CASSPTGGGDEQYF. The CDR3 nucleotides are TGTGCCAGCTCACCGACAGGGGGCGGCGACGAGCAGTACTTC.

J is TRBJ2-1 and V is TRBV11-3, with TRBD1 matching 11 bases. The CDR3 totals 14 residues. Germline assignment: CDR1 SGHNT and CDR2 YENEEA. Unmatched junction bases numbered 4, after V lost 2 bases and J lost 10 bases. The CDR3 nucleotides are TGTGCCAGCAGCTTAAGGACAGGGGGCGGGGAGCAGTTCTTC. Its protein is CASSLRTGGGEQFF.

The CDR3 sequence is CASSLAGQGLAKNIQYF. The CDR3 bases are TGTGCCAGCAGCTTGGCCGGGCAGGGGTTAGCCAAAAACATTCAGTACTTC. The rearrangement uses TRBV5-4 and TRBJ2-4; D may be TRBD1 (6 bases). The CDR3 is 17 amino acids. V was shortened by 0 bases and J by 0 bases, with 13 bases between the two germline ends. In germline, CDR1 is SGHNT, CDR2 YYREEE (reference sequence).

V and J are TRBV7-8 and TRBJ1-1; 12 nucleotides line up with TRBD1. Germline lookup yields CDR1 SGHVS and CDR2 FQNEAQ. This CDR3 region has 16 residues. Trimming removed 1 base from V and 10 bases from J; junction bases left unmatched: 10. The DNA for the CDR3 is TGTGCCAGCAGCTTAGGGGGACAGGGGGCCGGAGCGGGAGCTTTCTTT. It encodes CASSLGGQGAGAGAFF.

This clone was detected only once. This chain joins TRBV3-1 (or the pseudogene TRBV3-2) and TRBJ2-4; 12 bases map to TRBD2. Trimming at V came to 1 base and at J to 7 bases, leaving 11 bases not matched to a gene. CDR1 is LGHDT and CDR2 is YNNKEL in the germline V gene (reference sequence). The CDR3 has 18 amino acids. The CDR3 region has the DNA TGTGCCAGCAGCCAAGGTGGGGGCACTAGCGGGGGGCGGAACATTCAGTACTTC. Amino acids: CASSQGGGTSGGRNIQYF.

The genes are TRBV15 and TRBJ2-3; a weak D match, TRBD1 (6 bases). V was trimmed by 4 bases and J by 2 bases, leaving 16 bases between them. The germline V gene encodes CDR1 LNHNV and CDR2 YYDKDF (reference sequence). This CDR3 has 16 amino acids. This chain's CDR3 is CATSTGRGDITDTQYF. The DNA of the CDR3 is TGTGCCACCAGCACCGGTCGAGGGGACATCACAGATACGCAGTATTTT.

The chain carries TRBV19 and TRBJ2-7; weak D call: TRBD1 (5 bases). The germline V gene encodes CDR1 LNHDA and CDR2 SQIVND (reference sequence). Deletions cut 6 bases from V and 0 bases from J, with 12 bases between. CDR3 length: 14 residues. DNA of the CDR3: TGTGCCAGTAGCCCCCCAGGGATCTCCTACGAGCAGTACTTC. Amino acids: CASSPPGISYEQYF. Full variable domain (outside the CDR3, taken from reference TRBV19 and TRBJ2-7): DGGITQSPKYLFRKEGQNVTLSCEQNLNHDAMYWYRQDPGQGLRLIYYSQIVNDFQKGDIAEGYSVSREKKESFPLTVTSAQKNPTAFYLCASSPPGISYEQYFGPGTRLTVT.

This clone was seen more than once but under ten times. The chain carries TRBV16 and TRBJ1-2; maybe TRBD1 (5 bases). Germline CDR1 KGHSY, CDR2 FQNENV. The CDR3 runs to 15 residues. Trimming cost V 3 bases and J 4 bases, with 15 bases left between them. The DNA of the CDR3 is TGTGCCAGCAGCCAGGTGGACACCAGAGGCTATGGCTACACCTTC. Translation: CASSQVDTRGYGYTF.

The chain uses TRBV6-5 and TRBJ2-1; 7 bases line up with TRBD1. J lost 0 bases, V lost 10 bases, and 3 bases had no gene match. The V gene's germline CDR1 is MNHEY and CDR2 SVGAGI. The CDR3 totals 13 residues. CDR3: CATRTGSYNEQFF. In nucleotides, the CDR3 is TGTGCCACCAGGACAGGCTCCTACAATGAGCAGTTCTTC.